Below are 18 T cell receptor beta chains sequenced from a single sample in a study of T cell changes during pregnancy in multiple sclerosis (dated 2019 in TCRdb). The library was obtained by the immunoSEQ multiplex PCR assay. Here the immuneACCESS table is served through TCRdb, limited to in-frame sequences with V and J called. Missing clones are a known gap in these copies; in checked studies unresolved V genes cover under half, and the rest lacks a known reason. The sample table shows about 38,000 clones, and about nine tenths are seen once. Under 0.4% of the sample lies in the top ten. Sequenced material: CD4+ T cells from peripheral blood mononuclear cells, taken after pregnancy. The receptors shown here come from a female donor in good health, enrolled as a control in a pregnancy study.

This rearrangement joins TRBV7-9 to TRBJ2-7, with D unclear. The CDR3 runs to 14 residues. CDR1 and CDR2 (germline): SEHNR, FQNEAQ (reference sequence). V dropped 2 bases and J dropped 0 bases, with 8 bases sitting between them. Here the CDR3 reads CASSLKARSYEQYF. As DNA, the CDR3 is TGTGCCAGCAGCTTAAAAGCCCGCTCCTACGAGCAGTACTTC.

The rearrangement links TRBV5-1 to TRBJ2-5; D gene uncertain. Germline V gene lookup returns CDR1 SGHRS and CDR2 YFSETQ. The CDR3 runs 14 residues. V lost 4 bases to trimming and J lost 4 bases, with 14 bases between them. CDR3 coding DNA: TGCGCCAGCAGCACTCTACGGTCGGGAGAGACCCAGTACTTC. It encodes CASSTLRSGETQYF.

This chain joins TRBV2 and TRBJ2-5; 9 bases align to TRBD1. Germline V gene sequence: CDR1 SNHLY, CDR2 FYNNEI. This CDR3 region has 16 residues. V lost 5 bases and J lost 4; bases outside the gene matches: 11. The chain's CDR3 is CASSPRGGQGSETQYF. The CDR3 DNA follows: TGTGCCAGCAGTCCCAGAGGGGGACAGGGATCAGAGACCCAGTACTTC.

The rearrangement links TRBV29-1 to TRBJ1-1; a weak D match, TRBD1 (5 bases). V shed 7 bases and J shed 2 bases, with 8 bases lying between them. The CDR3 runs to 11 residues. The V gene's germline CDR1 is SQVTM and CDR2 ANQGSEA. In DNA, the CDR3 is TGCAGCGCCGGACACAACACTGAAGCTTTCTTT. This sequence encodes CSAGHNTEAFF.

This clone was observed a few times. The chain couples TRBV6-5 to TRBJ1-5; 7 nucleotides match TRBD1. The V gene end was trimmed by 4 bases and the J gene end by 6 bases; junction bases not matched to a gene: 3. Germline lookup yields CDR1 MNHEY and CDR2 SVGAGI. The CDR3 is 13 amino acids. The CDR3, as DNA: TGTGCCAGCAGTTTAGGGGGCGGTCAGCCCCAGCATTTT. Amino acids: CASSLGGGQPQHF.

The chain recombines TRBV11-3 with TRBJ2-7; possible D gene TRBD2, 6 bases. The CDR3 has 14 amino acids. The germline CDR1 and CDR2 sequences are SGHNT and YENEEA. V was pared by 5 bases and J by 2 bases, with 13 bases between. The CDR3, as DNA: TGTGCCAGCAGCCTGCGGGACGGAACCTACGAGCAGTACTTC. Translated: CASSLRDGTYEQYF.

This rearrangement joins TRBV29-1 to TRBJ1-2; D may be TRBD1 (5 bases). The CDR3 runs to 11 residues. Trimming stripped 5 bases from V and 13 bases from J, with 17 bases between. Germline V gene data show CDR1 as SQVTM and CDR2 as ANQGSEA. CDR3 bases: TGCAGCGTTTTTGCAGGGACTGGTTCCACCTTC. Residues: CSVFAGTGSTF.

The sample holds a few counts of this clone. This chain links TRBV6-5 with TRBJ1-2; possibly TRBD1 for D (6 bases). CDR1 is MNHEY and CDR2 is SVGAGI in the germline V gene. Trimming pared 6 bases from V and 6 bases from J, leaving 14 bases between. The CDR3 runs 13 residues. The CDR3 protein is CASRGAGYHGYTF. The CDR3 coding sequence is TGTGCCAGCAGGGGGGCAGGGTATCATGGCTACACCTTC.

The V call is TRBV19, the J call TRBJ1-6, with no clear D. V lost 4 bases and J 1 base, leaving 8 bases between the germline ends. The CDR3 length is 15 residues. The germline V gene has CDR1 LNHDA and CDR2 SQIVND (reference sequence). The CDR3 spells CASSKQNSYNSPLHF. The DNA for the CDR3 is TGTGCCAGTAGTAAACAGAATTCCTATAATTCACCCCTCCACTTT.

V is TRBV5-6 and J is TRBJ2-3, with 9 bases matching TRBD1. The length of the CDR3 is 15 residues. Germline V gene data show CDR1 as SGHDT and CDR2 as YYEEEE. J lost 0 bases, V lost 4 bases, and 3 bases had no gene match. For the CDR3, the DNA is TGTGCCAGCAGCCCGACAGGGGGAAGCACAGATACGCAGTATTTT. Translation: CASSPTGGSTDTQYF. Looking up the rest from reference TRBV5-6 and TRBJ2-3 gives the full variable domain: DAGVTQSPTHLIKTRGQQVTLRCSPKSGHDTVSWYQQALGQGPQFIFQYYEEEERQRGNFPDRFSGHQFPNYSSELNVNALLLGDSALYLCASSPTGGSTDTQYFGPGTRLTVL.

This sequence joins TRBV10-3 and TRBJ1-2, with 10 bases lining up with TRBD1. CDR3 length: 15 amino acids. Germline V gene sequence: CDR1 ENHRY, CDR2 SYGVKD. J lost 0 bases, V lost 7 bases, and 5 bases had no gene match. The CDR3 region has the DNA TGTGCCATCACCGCGACAGGGGGCACTAACTATGGCTACACCTTC. Its protein product is CAITATGGTNYGYTF.

This chain connects TRBV27 to TRBJ2-7; 7 nucleotides agree with TRBD2. From germline, CDR1 is MNHEY and CDR2 SMNVEV (reference sequence). The junction had 10 bases not matched to a gene; V was cut back by 5 bases and J by 0 bases. The CDR3 sequence is 16 residues long. The CDR3 sequence is CASSPGSGISSYEQYF. The CDR3 DNA reads TGTGCCAGCAGTCCAGGGAGCGGGATTAGCTCCTACGAGCAGTACTTC.

CDR3: CAISEVGQGAGYTF. CDR3 sequence (DNA): TGTGCCATCAGTGAGGTGGGACAGGGGGCTGGCTACACCTTC. This chain links TRBV10-3 with TRBJ1-2, with 12 bases that match TRBD1. CDR1 is ENHRY and CDR2 is SYGVKD in the germline V gene. Trimming cost V 2 bases and J 7 bases; bases outside gene matches: 2. The CDR3 sequence is 14 residues long.

The rearrangement links TRBV16 to TRBJ2-4; D might be TRBD1 (8 bases). V gave up 4 bases and J gave up 7 bases, with 17 bases separating them. The CDR3 spans 15 residues. CDR1 and CDR2 from the germline V gene are KGHSY and FQNENV. In nucleotides, the CDR3 is TGTGCCAGCAGCCCAGAGGACAGGGAGGGGAACATTCAGTACTTC. Residues: CASSPEDREGNIQYF.

The chain couples TRBV5-1 to TRBJ1-2; a possible D gene is TRBD1 (5 bases). The CDR3 spans 13 residues. CDR1 is SGHRS and CDR2 is YFSETQ in the germline V gene. The V and J ends lost 0 bases and 6 bases respectively, with 9 bases between them. The CDR3 region is CASSLETGDGYTF. DNA of the CDR3: TGCGCCAGCAGCTTGGAAACAGGTGATGGCTACACCTTC. Filled out from reference TRBV5-1 and TRBJ1-2, the complete variable domain reads KAGVTQTPRYLIKTRGQQVTLSCSPISGHRSVSWYQQTPGQGLQFLFEYFSETQRNKGNFPGRFSGRQFSNSRSEMNVSTLELGDSALYLCASSLETGDGYTFGSGTRLTVV.

CDR3 DNA: TGTGCCATCGGAAGAGCGGGAGGGCTCGATGAGCAGTTCTTC. Translating it yields CAIGRAGGLDEQFF. The J gene is TRBJ2-1, the V gene TRBV10-3; 10 nucleotides match TRBD2. V lost 8 bases to trimming and J lost 8 bases; unmatched junction nucleotides: 9. Germline CDR1 is ENHRY and CDR2 is SYGVKD. The CDR3 extends over 14 amino acids.

The chain links TRBV5-1 to TRBJ2-7, with TRBD2 matching 10 bases. Per germline, CDR1 SGHRS and CDR2 YFSETQ. The CDR3 is 15 residues long. The ends lost 2 bases at V and 5 bases at J; junction bases unmatched: 7. CDR3 protein: CASSFGTSGAHEQYF. CDR3 nucleotides: TGCGCCAGCAGCTTTGGAACTAGCGGGGCTCACGAGCAGTACTTC.

The chain is built from TRBV6-6 and TRBJ1-3; D call uncertain. The V end lost 11 bases, the J end lost 1 base, and 15 bases lay between the germline ends. The CDR3 extends over 14 amino acids. Germline V gives CDR1 MNHNY, CDR2 SVGAGI (reference sequence). The CDR3 nucleotides read TGTGCCTATTCGAAGGAGGGATCTGGAAACACCATATATTTT. Translation gives CAYSKEGSGNTIYF.